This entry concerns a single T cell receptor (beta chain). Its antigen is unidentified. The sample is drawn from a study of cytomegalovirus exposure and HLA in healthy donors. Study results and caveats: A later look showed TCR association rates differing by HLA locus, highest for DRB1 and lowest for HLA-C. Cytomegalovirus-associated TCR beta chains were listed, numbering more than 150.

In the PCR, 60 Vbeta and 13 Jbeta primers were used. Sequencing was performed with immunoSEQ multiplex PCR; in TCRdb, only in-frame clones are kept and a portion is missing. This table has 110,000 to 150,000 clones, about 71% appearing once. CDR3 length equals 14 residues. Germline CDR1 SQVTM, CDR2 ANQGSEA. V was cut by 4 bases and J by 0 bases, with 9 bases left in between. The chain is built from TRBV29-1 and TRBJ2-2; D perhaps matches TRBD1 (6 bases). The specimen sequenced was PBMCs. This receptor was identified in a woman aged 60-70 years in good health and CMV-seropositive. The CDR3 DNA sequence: TGCAGCGTTGTAAGGACAGCGAACACCGGGGAGCTGTTTTTT. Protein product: CSVVRTANTGELFF.